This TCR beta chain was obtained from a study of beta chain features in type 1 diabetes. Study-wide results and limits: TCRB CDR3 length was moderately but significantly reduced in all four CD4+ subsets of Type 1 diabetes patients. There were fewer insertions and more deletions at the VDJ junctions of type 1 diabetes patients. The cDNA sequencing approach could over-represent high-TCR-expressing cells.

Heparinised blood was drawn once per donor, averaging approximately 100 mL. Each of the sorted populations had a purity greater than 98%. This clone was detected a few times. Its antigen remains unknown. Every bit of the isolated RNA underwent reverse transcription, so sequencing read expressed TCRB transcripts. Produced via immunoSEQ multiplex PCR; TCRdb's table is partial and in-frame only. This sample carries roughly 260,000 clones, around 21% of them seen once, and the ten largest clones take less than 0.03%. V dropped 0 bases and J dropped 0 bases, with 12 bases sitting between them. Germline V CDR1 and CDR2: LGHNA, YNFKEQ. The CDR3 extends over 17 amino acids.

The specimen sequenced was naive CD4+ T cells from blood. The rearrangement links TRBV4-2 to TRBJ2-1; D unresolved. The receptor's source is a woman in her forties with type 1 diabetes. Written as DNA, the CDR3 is TGTGCCAGCAGCCAAGAAGAGGCCTCCAGCTCCTACAATGAGCAGTTCTTC. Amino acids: CASSQEEASSSYNEQFF.